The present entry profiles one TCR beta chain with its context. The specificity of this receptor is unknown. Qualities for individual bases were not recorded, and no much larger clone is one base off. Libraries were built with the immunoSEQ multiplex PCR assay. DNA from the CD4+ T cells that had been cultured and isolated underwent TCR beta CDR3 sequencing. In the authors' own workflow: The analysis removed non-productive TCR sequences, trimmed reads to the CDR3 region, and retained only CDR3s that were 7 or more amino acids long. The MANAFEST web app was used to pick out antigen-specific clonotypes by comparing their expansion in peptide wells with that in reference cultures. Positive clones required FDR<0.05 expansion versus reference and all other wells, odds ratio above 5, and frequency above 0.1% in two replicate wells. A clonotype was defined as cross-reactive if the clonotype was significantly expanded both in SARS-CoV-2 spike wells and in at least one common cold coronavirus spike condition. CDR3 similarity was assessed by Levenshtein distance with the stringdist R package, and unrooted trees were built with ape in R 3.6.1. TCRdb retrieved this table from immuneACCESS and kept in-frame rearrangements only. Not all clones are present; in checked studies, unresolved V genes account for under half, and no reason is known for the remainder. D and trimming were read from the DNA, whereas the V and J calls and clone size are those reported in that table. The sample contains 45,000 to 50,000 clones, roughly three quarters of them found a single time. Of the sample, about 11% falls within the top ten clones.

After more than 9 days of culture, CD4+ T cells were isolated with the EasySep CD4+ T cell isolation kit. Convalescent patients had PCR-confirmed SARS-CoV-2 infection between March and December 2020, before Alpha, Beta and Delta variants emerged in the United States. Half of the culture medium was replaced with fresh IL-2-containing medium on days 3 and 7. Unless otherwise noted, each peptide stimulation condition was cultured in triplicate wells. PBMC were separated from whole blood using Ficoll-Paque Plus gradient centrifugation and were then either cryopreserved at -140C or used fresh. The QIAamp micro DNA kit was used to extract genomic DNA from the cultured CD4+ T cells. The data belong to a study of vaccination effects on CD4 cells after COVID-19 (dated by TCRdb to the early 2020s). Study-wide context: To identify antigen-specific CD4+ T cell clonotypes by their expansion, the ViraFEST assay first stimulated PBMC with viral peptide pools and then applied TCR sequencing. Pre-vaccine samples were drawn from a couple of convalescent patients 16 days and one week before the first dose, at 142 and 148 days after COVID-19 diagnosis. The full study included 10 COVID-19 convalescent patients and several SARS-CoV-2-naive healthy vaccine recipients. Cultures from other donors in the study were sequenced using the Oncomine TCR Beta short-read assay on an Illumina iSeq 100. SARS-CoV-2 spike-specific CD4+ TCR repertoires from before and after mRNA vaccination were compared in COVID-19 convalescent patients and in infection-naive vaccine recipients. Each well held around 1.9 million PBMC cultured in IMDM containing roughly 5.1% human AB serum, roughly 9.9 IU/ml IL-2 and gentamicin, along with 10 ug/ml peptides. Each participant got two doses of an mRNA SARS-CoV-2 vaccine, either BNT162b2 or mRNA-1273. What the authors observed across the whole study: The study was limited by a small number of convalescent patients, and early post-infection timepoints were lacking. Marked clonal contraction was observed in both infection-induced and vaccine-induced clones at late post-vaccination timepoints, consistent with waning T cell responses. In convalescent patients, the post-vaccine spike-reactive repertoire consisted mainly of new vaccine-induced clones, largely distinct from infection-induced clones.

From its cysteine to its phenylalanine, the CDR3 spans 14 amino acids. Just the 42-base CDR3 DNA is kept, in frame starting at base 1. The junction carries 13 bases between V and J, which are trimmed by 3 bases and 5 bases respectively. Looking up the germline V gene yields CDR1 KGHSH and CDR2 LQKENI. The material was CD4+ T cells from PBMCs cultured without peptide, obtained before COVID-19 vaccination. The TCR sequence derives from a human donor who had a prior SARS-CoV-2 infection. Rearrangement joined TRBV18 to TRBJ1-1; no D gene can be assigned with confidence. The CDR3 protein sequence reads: CASSPWEVTTEAFF. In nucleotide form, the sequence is TGTGCCAGCTCACCTTGGGAGGTTACGACTGAAGCTTTCTTT.